This record covers a single TCR beta chain. The antigen is not known. Those who donated, Caucasian adults without exception, all lived in Nashville, Tennessee. This sample is drawn from a study of shared clonotypes between healthy human individuals. In the study overall: Researchers assigned three CD4 naive, three CD4 memory, two CD8 naive and one CD8 memory plate to each donor. Study observations and caveats: The donor pool, a small one, limited the genetic and exposure-history diversity represented. Larger richness was generally estimated for naive than memory subsets.

Some clones are missing from TCRdb's copy, which holds only in-frame ones; the method was immunoSEQ multiplex PCR. The table lists approximately 2,000,000 clones, about 90% of them singletons. The TCR was taken from a man between 18 and 35 years old in good health. Some clones in this sample may be carry-over from other donors' samples. Sequencing used naive CD4+ T cells from PBMCs. Subset given: CD45RA+ positively selected.

CDR3 sequence: CASTHWGQGLDEQFF. CDR3 DNA: TGCGCCAGCACCCATTGGGGACAGGGGCTTGATGAGCAGTTCTTC. The chain combines TRBV5-1 with TRBJ2-1, with 10 bases that match TRBD1. The ends lost 6 bases at V and 8 bases at J; junction bases unmatched: 11. This CDR3 is built from 15 residues. CDR1 and CDR2 (germline): SGHRS, YFSETQ.